Sequencing of this TCR beta chain was carried out in a study of graft-versus-host responses after intestinal transplantation (dated by TCRdb to the early 2020s). In the study overall: Recipients received multivisceral, liver-intestinal, or isolated intestinal transplants. Every recipient was given anti-thymocyte globulin induction, then maintenance tacrolimus and steroids for 3 to 4 years. After intestinal transplantation, graft-versus-host and host-versus-graft alloreactive T cell clones were followed in the graft, circulation and bone marrow using bulk TCR-beta CDR3 sequencing. To identify alloreactive clones, pre-transplant mixed lymphocyte reaction products were sequenced and then compared with unstimulated pre-transplant donor and recipient T cells. The cohort enrolled about two dozen intestinal transplant recipients including one retransplant, and a few patients lacking pretransplant specimens were excluded. Donor T cell macrochimerism was defined as a peak of at least 4% donor T cells among recipient peripheral blood mononuclear cells. Samples from a few later patients were sequenced in-house on an Illumina MiSeq with MiXCR processing rather than by the commercial service. Summary of the overall study and its limitations: The relatively low number and heterogeneity of intestinal transplant patients limited the conclusions. GvH clones were detected in recipient bone marrow, and some appeared earlier in ileal mucosa or blood, consistent with an intestinal mucosal origin. Early after transplant, declines in HvG clones were associated with peak levels of circulating GvH clones. In the allografts of patients with donor T cell macrochimerism, GvH to HvG T cell clonal ratios were high.

Libraries were constructed by the immunoSEQ multiplex PCR assay. For most patients, genomic DNA was isolated with the Qiagen DNeasy Blood and Tissue Kit and shipped frozen to Adaptive Biotechnologies for TCR sequencing. Adaptive Biotechnologies carried out high-throughput TCR-beta CDR3 sequencing of genomic DNA for most patients. The authors' analysis ran thus. Adaptive's ImmunoSEQ software was the source of the TCR sequencing data for roughly 19 patients, while three other patients were processed with MiXCR and VDJtools. To correct CD4 versus CD8 sorting errors, sequences present in both subsets at a frequency ratio below 5:1 were removed. CDR3 nucleotide sequences shared between donor and recipient were removed because their origin could not be assigned. Alloreactive clones required at least 2-fold expansion over unstimulated cells and minimum CFSE-low frequency of 0.002% (template counts) or 0.001% (read counts). A clone was considered mappable if detected in the sequenced pre-transplant spleen, lymph node, or MLR CFSE-low populations of the donor or recipient. Cumulative frequency of alloreactive clones was calculated as a percentage of all sequences weighted by copy number. Sourced from immuneACCESS, this table was stored by TCRdb with only in-frame sequences that have V and J called. A share of the clones is absent; for the studies checked, an unresolved V gene accounts for under half, and the remainder has no known explanation. Clonal size and the V and J genes are those of that table, whereas D and trimming came from the DNA. Within this sample are around 120,000 clones, with 85% to 95% of them counted one time only. Jointly, the top ten make up more than 2.5% of the sample.

V lost 0 bases and J lost 4 bases, and the count of bases not matched to a germline gene is 4. CDR1 and CDR2 (ENHRY, SYGVKD) derive from the germline V gene. Its CDR3 holds 16 amino acids, cysteine through phenylalanine. CDR3 DNA is the only sequence kept; it has 48 bases, read in frame from the first base. The sample's time point label, in plain terms: cells obtained before transplantation from donor or recipient. CD3+CD4+ and CD3+CD8+ populations were FACS-sorted from unstimulated pre-transplant donor and recipient cells taken from spleen or lymph nodes. Comments on this clone: The antigen it binds to is not known. No base qualities exist here, and no much larger clone lies one base off it.

The sequences come from unstimulated CD8+ T cells sorted from spleen or lymph node cells, collected before intestinal transplant. This TCR derives from a human donor who received an intestinal transplant. This chain joins TRBV10-3 to TRBJ2-5; 11 bases in the junction line up with TRBD2. The DNA sequence is given as TGTGCCATCAGTGAGTCTGACGGACTAGCGGGAGAGACCCAGTACTTC. It is translated as CAISESDGLAGETQYF.